Detailed here is one T cell receptor beta chain. Its antigen is undetermined. This specimen comes from a study of identical twins. Study-wide findings and caveats: An excess of low generation probability was shown by twin-shared out-of-frame alpha sequences. Within cord blood, abundant beta clonotypes carried fewer insertions, but memory repertoires showed no such trend.

V gave up 3 bases and J gave up 2 bases; unmatched junction bases: 10. CDR1 is DFQATT, CDR2 SNEGSKA, per germline (reference sequence). The CDR3 is made up of 15 amino acids. In TCRdb, the 5' RACE reads were re-called with MiXCR into one record per CDR3 protein. Here the sample spans approximately 700,000 distinct CDR3 sequences, 6.1% being singletons. The source material was naive T cells sorted from blood. The chain links TRBV20-1 to TRBJ2-7, with 7 bases aligning to TRBD2. This receptor was taken from a man aged 18 to 29 in good health. The CDR3 loop is CSARPLSGSTYEQYF. The CDR3 DNA sequence: TGCAGTGCTAGGCCCCTTAGCGGGTCTACCTACGAGCAGTACTTC.